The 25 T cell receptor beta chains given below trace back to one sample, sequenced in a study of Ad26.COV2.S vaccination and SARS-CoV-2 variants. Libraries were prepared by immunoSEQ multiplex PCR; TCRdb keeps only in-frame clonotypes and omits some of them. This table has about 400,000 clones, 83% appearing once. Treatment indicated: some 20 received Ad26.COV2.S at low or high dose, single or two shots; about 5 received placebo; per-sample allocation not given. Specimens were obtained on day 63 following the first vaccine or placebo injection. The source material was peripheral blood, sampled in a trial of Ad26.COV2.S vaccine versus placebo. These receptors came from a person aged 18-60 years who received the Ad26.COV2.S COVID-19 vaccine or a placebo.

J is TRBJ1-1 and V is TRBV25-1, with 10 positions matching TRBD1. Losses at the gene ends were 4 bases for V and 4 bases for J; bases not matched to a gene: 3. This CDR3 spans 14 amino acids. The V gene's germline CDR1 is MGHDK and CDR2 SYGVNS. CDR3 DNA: TGTGCCAGCAGTGCGACAGGGGGCATCACTGAAGCTTTCTTT. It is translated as CASSATGGITEAFF.

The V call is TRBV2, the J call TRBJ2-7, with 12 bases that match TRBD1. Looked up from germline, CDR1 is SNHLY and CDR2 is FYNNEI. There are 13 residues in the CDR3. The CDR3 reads CAGLGTGGAEQYF. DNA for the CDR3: TGTGCTGGGCTCGGGACAGGGGGCGCCGAGCAGTACTTC.

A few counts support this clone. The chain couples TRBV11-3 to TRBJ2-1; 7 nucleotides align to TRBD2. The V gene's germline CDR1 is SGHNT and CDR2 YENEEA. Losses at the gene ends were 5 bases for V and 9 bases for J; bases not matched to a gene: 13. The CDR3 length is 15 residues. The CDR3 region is CASSPRTLLAFEQFF. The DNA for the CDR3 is TGTGCCAGCAGCCCTAGAACTTTACTAGCGTTTGAGCAGTTCTTC.

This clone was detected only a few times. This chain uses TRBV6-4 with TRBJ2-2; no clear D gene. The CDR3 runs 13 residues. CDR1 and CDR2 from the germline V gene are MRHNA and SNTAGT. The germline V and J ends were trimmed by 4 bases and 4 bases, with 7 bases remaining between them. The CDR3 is CASSVEGTGELFF. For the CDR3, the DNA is TGTGCCAGCAGTGTAGAAGGCACCGGGGAGCTGTTTTTT.

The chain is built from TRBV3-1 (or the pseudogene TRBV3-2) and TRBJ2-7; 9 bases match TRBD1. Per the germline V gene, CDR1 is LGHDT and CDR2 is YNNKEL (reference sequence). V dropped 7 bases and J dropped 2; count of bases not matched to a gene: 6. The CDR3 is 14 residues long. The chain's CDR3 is CASTTGQGTYEQYF. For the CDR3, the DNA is TGTGCCAGCACTACAGGACAGGGGACCTACGAGCAGTACTTC.

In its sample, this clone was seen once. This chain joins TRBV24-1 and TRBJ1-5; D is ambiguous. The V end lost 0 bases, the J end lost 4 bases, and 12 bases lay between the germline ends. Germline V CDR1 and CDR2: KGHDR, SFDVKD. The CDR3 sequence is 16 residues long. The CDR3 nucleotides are TGTGCCACCAGTGATTTGGGACTCCCCGAGAATCAGCCCCAGCATTTT. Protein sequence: CATSDLGLPENQPQHF.

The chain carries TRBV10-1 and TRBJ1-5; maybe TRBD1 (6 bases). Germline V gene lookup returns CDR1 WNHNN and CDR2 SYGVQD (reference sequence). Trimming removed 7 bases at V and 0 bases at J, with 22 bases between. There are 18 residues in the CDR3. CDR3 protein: CASTLPRQAPYSNQPQHF. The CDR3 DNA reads TGCGCCAGCACCCTACCGAGACAGGCCCCATATAGCAATCAGCCCCAGCATTTT.

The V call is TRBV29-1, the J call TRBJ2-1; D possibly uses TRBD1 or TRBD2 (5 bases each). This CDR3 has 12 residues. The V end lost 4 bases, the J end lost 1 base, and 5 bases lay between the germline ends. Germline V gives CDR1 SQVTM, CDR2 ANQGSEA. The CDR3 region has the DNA TGCAGCGTTGGGGGGTCCTACAATGAGCAGTTCTTC. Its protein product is CSVGGSYNEQFF.

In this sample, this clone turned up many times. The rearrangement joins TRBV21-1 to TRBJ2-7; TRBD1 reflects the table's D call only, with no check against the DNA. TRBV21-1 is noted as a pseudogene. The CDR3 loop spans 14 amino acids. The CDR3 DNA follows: TGTGCCAGCCGAGAGGACAGGCACTCCTACGAGCAGTACTTC. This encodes CASREDRHSYEQYF.

The CDR3, as DNA: TGTGCCAGCAGTGAACAGGGCAGCTATGGCTACACCTTC. It encodes CASSEQGSYGYTF. The chain joins TRBV6-1 to TRBJ1-2, with D tentatively TRBD1 (5 bases). Germline V gives CDR1 MNHNS, CDR2 SASEGT. CDR3 length: 13 amino acids. The V end was cut by 2 bases, the J end by 4 bases, with 8 bases between.

The CDR3 nucleotides read TGCAGTGCAGGGGATACCCAGTACTTC. This gives the protein CSAGDTQYF. The chain combines TRBV20-1 with TRBJ2-5, with a tentative D call TRBD1 (5 bases). With 6 bases removed from V and 8 bases from J, the gap between germline ends came to 7 bases. The CDR3 totals 9 residues. Germline assignment: CDR1 DFQATT and CDR2 SNEGSKA (reference sequence).

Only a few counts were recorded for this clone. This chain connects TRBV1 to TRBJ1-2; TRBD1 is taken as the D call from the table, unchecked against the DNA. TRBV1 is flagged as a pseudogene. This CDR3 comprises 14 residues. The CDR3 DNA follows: TGCACCAGCAGCCCCTTCGACAGACGGCGAGGCTACACCTTC. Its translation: CTSSPFDRRRGYTF.

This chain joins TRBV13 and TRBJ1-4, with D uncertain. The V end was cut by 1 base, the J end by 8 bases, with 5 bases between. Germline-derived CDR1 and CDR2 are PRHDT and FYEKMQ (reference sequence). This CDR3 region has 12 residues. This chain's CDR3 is CASSLVGEKLFF. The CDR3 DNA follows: TGTGCCAGCAGCTTAGTGGGGGAAAAACTGTTTTTT.

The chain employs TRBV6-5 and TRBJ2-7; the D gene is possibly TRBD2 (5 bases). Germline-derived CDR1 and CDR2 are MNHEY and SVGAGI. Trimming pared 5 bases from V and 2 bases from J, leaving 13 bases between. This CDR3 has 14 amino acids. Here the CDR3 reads CASSRGQLAYEQYF. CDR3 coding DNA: TGTGCCAGCAGTAGAGGGCAGTTGGCCTACGAGCAGTACTTC.

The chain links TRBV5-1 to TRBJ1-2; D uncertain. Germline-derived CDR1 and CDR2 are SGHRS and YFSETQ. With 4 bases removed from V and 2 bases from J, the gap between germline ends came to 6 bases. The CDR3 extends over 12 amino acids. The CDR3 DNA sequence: TGCGCCAGCAGCCCCATGAACTATGGCTACACCTTC. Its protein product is CASSPMNYGYTF. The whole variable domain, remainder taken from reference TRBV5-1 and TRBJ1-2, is KAGVTQTPRYLIKTRGQQVTLSCSPISGHRSVSWYQQTPGQGLQFLFEYFSETQRNKGNFPGRFSGRQFSNSRSEMNVSTLELGDSALYLCASSPMNYGYTFGSGTRLTVV.

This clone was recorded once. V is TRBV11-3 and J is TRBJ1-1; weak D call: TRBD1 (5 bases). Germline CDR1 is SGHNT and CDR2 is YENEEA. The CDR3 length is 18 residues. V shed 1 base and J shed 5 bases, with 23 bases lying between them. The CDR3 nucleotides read TGTGCCAGCAGCTTAGTTAGTGGGGGACGGGGCCGTTTTACTGAAGCTTTCTTT. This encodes CASSLVSGGRGRFTEAFF.

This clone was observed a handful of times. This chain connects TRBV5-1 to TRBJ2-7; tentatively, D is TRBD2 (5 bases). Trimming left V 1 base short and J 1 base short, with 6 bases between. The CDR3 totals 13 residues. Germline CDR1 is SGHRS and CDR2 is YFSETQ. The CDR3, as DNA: TGCGCCAGCAGCTTGCGCGGGTCCTACGAGCAGTACTTC. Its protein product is CASSLRGSYEQYF.

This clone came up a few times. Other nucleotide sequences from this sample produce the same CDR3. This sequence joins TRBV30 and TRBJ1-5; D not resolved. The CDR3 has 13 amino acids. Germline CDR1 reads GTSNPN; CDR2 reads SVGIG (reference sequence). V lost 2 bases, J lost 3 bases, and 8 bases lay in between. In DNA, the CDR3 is TGTGCCTGGAGTAGTGGCTTCAATCAGCCCCAGCATTTT. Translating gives CAWSSGFNQPQHF.

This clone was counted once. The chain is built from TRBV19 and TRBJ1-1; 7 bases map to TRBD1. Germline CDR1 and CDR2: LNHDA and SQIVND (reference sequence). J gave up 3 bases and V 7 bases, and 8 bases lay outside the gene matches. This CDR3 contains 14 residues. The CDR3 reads CASTRTGRDTEAFF. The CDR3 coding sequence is TGTGCCAGTACCCGGACAGGTCGAGACACTGAAGCTTTCTTT.

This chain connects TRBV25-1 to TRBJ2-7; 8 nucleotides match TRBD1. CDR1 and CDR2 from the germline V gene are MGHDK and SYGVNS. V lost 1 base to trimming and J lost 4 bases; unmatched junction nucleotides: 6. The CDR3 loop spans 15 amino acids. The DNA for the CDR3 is TGTGCCAGCAGTGAATCTAGCAGGGGGCGGTACGAGCAGTACTTC. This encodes CASSESSRGRYEQYF.

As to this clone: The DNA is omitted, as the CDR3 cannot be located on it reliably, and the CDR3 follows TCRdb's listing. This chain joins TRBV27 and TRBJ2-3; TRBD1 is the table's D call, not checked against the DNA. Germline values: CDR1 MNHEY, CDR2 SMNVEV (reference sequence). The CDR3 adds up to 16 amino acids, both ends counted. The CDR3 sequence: CASSFGAGDREDTQYF.

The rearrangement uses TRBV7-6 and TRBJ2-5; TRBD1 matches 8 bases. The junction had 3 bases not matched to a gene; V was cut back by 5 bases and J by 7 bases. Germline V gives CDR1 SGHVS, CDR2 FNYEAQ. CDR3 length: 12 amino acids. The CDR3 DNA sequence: TGTGCCAGCAGCCCGACAGGGGCGACCCAGTACTTC. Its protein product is CASSPTGATQYF.

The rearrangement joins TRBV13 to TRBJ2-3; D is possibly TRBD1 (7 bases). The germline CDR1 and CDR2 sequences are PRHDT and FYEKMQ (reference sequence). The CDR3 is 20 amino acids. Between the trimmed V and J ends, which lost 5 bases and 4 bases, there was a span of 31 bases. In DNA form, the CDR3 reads TGTGCCAGCAGCCCGGTCGGGCAGGGGGAAATGCGGGGCCGCGCAGATACGCAGTATTTT. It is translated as CASSPVGQGEMRGRADTQYF.

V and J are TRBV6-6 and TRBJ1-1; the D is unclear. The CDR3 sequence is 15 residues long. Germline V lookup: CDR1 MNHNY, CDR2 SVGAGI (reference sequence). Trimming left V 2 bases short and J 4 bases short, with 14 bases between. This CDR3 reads CASSYGRTVGTEAFF. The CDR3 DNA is TGTGCCAGCAGTTACGGACGAACAGTTGGCACTGAAGCTTTCTTT.

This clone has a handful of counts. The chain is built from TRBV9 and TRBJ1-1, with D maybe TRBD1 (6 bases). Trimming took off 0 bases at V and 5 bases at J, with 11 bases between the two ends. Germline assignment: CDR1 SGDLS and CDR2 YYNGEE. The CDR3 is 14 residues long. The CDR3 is CASSVAGGRTEAFF. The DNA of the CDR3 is TGTGCCAGCAGCGTAGCTGGGGGGCGGACTGAAGCTTTCTTT.